The 21 T cell receptor beta chains presented below share a single source sample, sequenced in a study of blood T cell repertoires in COVID-19. Clones were sequenced by immunoSEQ multiplex PCR, and TCRdb holds only the in-frame ones, with some missing. The table lists about 160,000 clones, roughly 84% of them singletons. Material: PBMCs or T cells enriched from blood (not recorded which). The receptors derive from a man between 60 and 75 years old who had recovered from COVID-19.

This sequence joins TRBV7-9 and TRBJ2-2, with D unresolved. V dropped 1 base and J dropped 4 bases, with 10 bases sitting between them. Germline V gives CDR1 SEHNR, CDR2 FQNEAQ (reference sequence). CDR3 size: 15 residues. The CDR3 spells CASSLGALSTGELFF. Here the CDR3 DNA reads TGTGCCAGCAGCTTAGGGGCCCTATCCACCGGGGAGCTGTTTTTT.

The V and J genes are TRBV5-4 and TRBJ2-1; D gene unclear. Trimming stripped 0 bases from V and 4 bases from J, with 8 bases between. Germline values: CDR1 SGHNT, CDR2 YYREEE (reference sequence). The CDR3 is made up of 14 amino acids. CDR3 protein: CASSLELTYNEQFF. The CDR3 DNA reads TGTGCCAGCAGCTTGGAACTAACGTACAATGAGCAGTTCTTC.

The chain couples TRBV6-4 to TRBJ2-7, with 7 nucleotides matching TRBD1. The V gene's germline CDR1 is MRHNA and CDR2 SNTAGT. The CDR3 extends over 16 amino acids. Losses at the gene ends were 0 bases for V and 0 bases for J; bases not matched to a gene: 5. CDR3 DNA: TGTGCCAGCAGTGACTCAGGGGGACAGAGCTCCTACGAGCAGTACTTC. Translation gives CASSDSGGQSSYEQYF.

The rearrangement joins TRBV7-9 to TRBJ2-1; 7 nucleotides match TRBD1. The CDR3 runs 14 residues. CDR1 is SEHNR, CDR2 FQNEAQ, per germline (reference sequence). V was clipped by 3 bases and J by 5 bases; unmatched bases: 4. DNA of the CDR3: TGTGCCAGCAGCTTGACGACAGGGAACAATGAGCAGTTCTTC. Residues: CASSLTTGNNEQFF.

This clone was observed a few times. The chain carries TRBV5-4 and TRBJ2-5; 7 bases agree with TRBD1. The V and J ends lost 4 bases and 2 bases, in that order; junction bases with no gene match: 2. Germline V CDR1 and CDR2: SGHNT, YYREEE (reference sequence). This CDR3 comprises 13 residues. CDR3 coding DNA: TGTGCCAGCAGCCTACAGGGGCAAGAGACCCAGTACTTC. Translation gives CASSLQGQETQYF.

The gene calls are TRBV7-2 and TRBJ1-1; D may be TRBD1 (5 bases). The germline V gene encodes CDR1 SGHTA and CDR2 FQGNSA. Trimming shortened V by 7 bases and J by 7 bases, and 13 bases separated the two germline ends. This CDR3 has 12 amino acids. The CDR3 sequence is CASNLGGVEAFF. CDR3 nucleotide sequence: TGTGCCAGCAACTTGGGGGGAGTTGAAGCTTTCTTT.

The chain is built from TRBV6-5 and TRBJ1-1; D possibly corresponds to TRBD1 (5 bases). Trimming took 4 bases from V and 1 from J, leaving 10 bases between them. This CDR3 has 14 amino acids. CDR1 is MNHEY and CDR2 is SVGAGI in the germline V gene. The CDR3 region has the DNA TGTGCCAGCAGTTTCACGGGGGAGAACACTGAAGCTTTCTTT. It translates to CASSFTGENTEAFF.

This chain connects TRBV28 to TRBJ2-3, with unresolved D. The CDR3 has 14 amino acids. Germline V lookup: CDR1 MDHEN, CDR2 SYDVKM. Trimming pared 6 bases from V and 0 bases from J, leaving 10 bases between. CDR3 DNA sequence: TGTGCCAGCAGGTGGGCCCGCAGCACAGATACGCAGTATTTT. This gives the protein CASRWARSTDTQYF.

The chain carries TRBV19 and TRBJ2-7, with D perhaps matching TRBD1 (6 bases). The CDR3 has 19 residues. The germline V and J ends were trimmed by 0 bases and 1 base, with 22 bases remaining between them. Per germline, CDR1 LNHDA and CDR2 SQIVND (reference sequence). CDR3 sequence: CASSIDRFWLDRCSYEQYF. CDR3 DNA sequence: TGTGCCAGTAGTATAGATCGTTTCTGGCTCGACAGGTGTTCCTACGAGCAGTACTTC.

V usage is TRBV28 and J usage is TRBJ2-1, with 8 nucleotides matching TRBD2. This CDR3 is 16 amino acids long. Trimming took 6 bases from V and 3 from J; bases not matched to a gene: 10. Germline V gives CDR1 MDHEN, CDR2 SYDVKM. The CDR3: CASRHGGLASYNEQFF. The DNA of the CDR3 is TGTGCCAGCAGACATGGCGGACTAGCCAGCTACAATGAGCAGTTCTTC.

This clone came up once. The rearrangement uses TRBV9 and TRBJ2-7; 9 bases match TRBD2. Germline V gene sequence: CDR1 SGDLS, CDR2 YYNGEE. CDR3 length: 15 residues. The ends lost 0 bases at V and 6 bases at J; junction bases unmatched: 7. In nucleotides, the CDR3 is TGTGCCAGCAGCGTAGAACCGGGACTAGCTTCCGAGCAGTACTTC. It encodes CASSVEPGLASEQYF.

V usage is TRBV9 and J usage is TRBJ2-5; the D gene is possibly TRBD1 (5 bases). Trimming shortened V by 2 bases and J by 4 bases, and 9 bases separated the two germline ends. Germline-derived CDR1 and CDR2 are SGDLS and YYNGEE. The CDR3 is 13 amino acids. CDR3 DNA: TGTGCCAGCAGCGTGTCCAGGGCAGAGACCCAGTACTTC. Translating it yields CASSVSRAETQYF.

The chain employs TRBV5-4 and TRBJ2-7; maybe TRBD1 (6 bases). The CDR3 runs to 14 residues. The V end was cut by 0 bases, the J end by 3 bases, with 10 bases between. Germline CDR1 SGHNT, CDR2 YYREEE (reference sequence). The CDR3 DNA sequence: TGTGCCAGCAGCTTGGTAACAGGGCGCTACGAGCAGTACTTC. Protein: CASSLVTGRYEQYF. The complete variable domain, with remaining parts taken from reference TRBV5-4 and TRBJ2-7, reads ETGVTQSPTHLIKTRGQQVTLRCSSQSGHNTVSWYQQALGQGPQFIFQYYREEENGRGNFPPRFSGLQFPNYSSELNVNALELDDSALYLCASSLVTGRYEQYFGPGTRLTVT.

V usage is TRBV11-2 and J usage is TRBJ2-2; TRBD2 might be the D (7 bases). Germline assignment: CDR1 SGHAT and CDR2 FQNNGV. The CDR3 is 18 amino acids. Trimming cost V 0 bases and J 2 bases, with 16 bases left between them. The CDR3 reads CASSLDLSRGGNTGELFF. The CDR3 DNA reads TGTGCCAGCAGCTTAGATCTTAGCCGCGGGGGCAACACCGGGGAGCTGTTTTTT.

This rearrangement joins TRBV7-6 to TRBJ2-1, with 13 bases aligning to TRBD2. This CDR3 has 15 residues. Trimming took 5 bases from V and 7 from J; bases not matched to a gene: 5. The germline gives CDR1 SGHVS, CDR2 FNYEAQ. The CDR3 here is CASSPGLAGVNEQFF. The CDR3 coding sequence is TGTGCCAGCAGCCCCGGACTAGCGGGAGTAAATGAGCAGTTCTTC.

This clone was found a few times. The genes are TRBV29-1 and TRBJ2-7; D uncertain. The V end lost 4 bases, the J end lost 2 bases, and 9 bases lay between the germline ends. From germline, CDR1 is SQVTM and CDR2 ANQGSEA. The CDR3 loop spans 12 amino acids. The chain's CDR3 is CSVVAPPYEQYF. The CDR3 DNA is TGCAGCGTTGTAGCCCCGCCCTACGAGCAGTACTTC.

This clone was observed a handful of times. The chain employs TRBV27 and TRBJ2-7, with 7 bases identical to TRBD1. Looked up from germline, CDR1 is MNHEY and CDR2 is SMNVEV (reference sequence). The CDR3 runs 15 residues. V trimming: 5 bases; J trimming: 9 bases; junction bases outside the gene matches: 16. DNA for the CDR3: TGTGCCAGCAGTGCACAGGGGTGGATGAAGAAGGTGCAGTACTTC. Protein sequence: CASSAQGWMKKVQYF.

This chain connects TRBV5-4 to TRBJ1-2, with 9 bases that match TRBD1. The CDR3 contains 15 residues. Germline assignment: CDR1 SGHNT and CDR2 YYREEE (reference sequence). Trimming took 4 bases from V and 2 from J; bases not matched to a gene: 6. The CDR3 nucleotides read TGTGCCAGCAGCCCGCGACAGGGGGGCAACTATGGCTACACCTTC. Translated: CASSPRQGGNYGYTF.

The genes are TRBV20-1 and TRBJ2-3, with 8 bases that match TRBD2. Germline CDR1 is DFQATT and CDR2 is SNEGSKA (reference sequence). After removal of 3 bases from V and 6 bases from J, the junction contained 2 bases not matched to a gene. The CDR3 covers 12 residues. CDR3: CSASTGGDTQYF. The CDR3 coding sequence is TGCAGTGCTAGTACGGGGGGGGATACGCAGTATTTT.

The V and J genes are TRBV24-1 and TRBJ2-3; maybe TRBD1 (6 bases). The V gene's germline CDR1 is KGHDR and CDR2 SFDVKD. V was shortened by 2 bases and J by 6 bases, with 20 bases between the two germline ends. The CDR3 totals 17 residues. In nucleotides, the CDR3 is TGTGCCACCAGTGATTCAATTTCCACAGGGCTGGGCGATACGCAGTATTTT. Amino acid sequence: CATSDSISTGLGDTQYF.

The rearrangement joins TRBV7-3 to TRBJ1-2; the D gene is possibly TRBD1 (5 bases). Trimming pared 2 bases from V and 7 bases from J, leaving 17 bases between. Per germline, CDR1 SGHTA and CDR2 FQGTGA. The CDR3 spans 15 residues. CDR3 protein: CASSLDGTNLSGYTF. The DNA for the CDR3 is TGTGCCAGCAGCTTAGATGGGACTAACCTCAGTGGCTACACCTTC. Together with reference TRBV7-3 and TRBJ1-2, the CDR3 gives the full variable domain: GAGVSQTPSNKVTEKGKYVELRCDPISGHTALYWYRQSLGQGPEFLIYFQGTGAADDSGLPNDRFFAVRPEGSVSTLKIQRTERGDSAVYLCASSLDGTNLSGYTFGSGTRLTVV.